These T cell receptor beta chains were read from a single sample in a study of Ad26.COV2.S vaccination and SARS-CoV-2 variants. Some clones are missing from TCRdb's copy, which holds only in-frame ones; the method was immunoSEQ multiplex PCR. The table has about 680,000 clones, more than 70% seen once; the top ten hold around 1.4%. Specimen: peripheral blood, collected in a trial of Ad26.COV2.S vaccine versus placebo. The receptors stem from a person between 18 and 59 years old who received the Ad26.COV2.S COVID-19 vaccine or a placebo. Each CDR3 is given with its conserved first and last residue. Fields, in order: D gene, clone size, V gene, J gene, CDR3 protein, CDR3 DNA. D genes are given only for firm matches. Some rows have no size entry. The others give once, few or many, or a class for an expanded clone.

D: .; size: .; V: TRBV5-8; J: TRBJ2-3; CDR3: CASSFDSGTDTQYF; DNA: TGTGCCAGCAGCTTTGACAGTGGCACAGATACGCAGTATTTT
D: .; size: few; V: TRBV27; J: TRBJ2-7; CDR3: CASRVFGSSYEQYF; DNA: TGTGCCAGCAGGGTGTTTGGGAGCTCCTACGAGCAGTACTTC
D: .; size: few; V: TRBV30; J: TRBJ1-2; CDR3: CAWSPGVSGYTF; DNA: TGTGCCTGGTCCCCAGGGGTTTCCGGCTACACCTTC
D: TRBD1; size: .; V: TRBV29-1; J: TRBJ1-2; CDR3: CSVGQGVDGYTF; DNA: TGCAGCGTTGGACAGGGGGTAGATGGCTACACCTTC
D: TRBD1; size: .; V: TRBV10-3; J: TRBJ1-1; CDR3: CAIGTGLSTEAFF; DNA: TGTGCCATAGGGACAGGGTTGAGCACTGAAGCTTTCTTT
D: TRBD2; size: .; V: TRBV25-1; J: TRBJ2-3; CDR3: CASSGHRVRGVTDTQYF; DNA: TGTGCCAGCAGTGGGCATCGTGTGCGGGGGGTCACAGATACGCAGTATTTT
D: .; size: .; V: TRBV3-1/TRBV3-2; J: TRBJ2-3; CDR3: CASSLGLDTQYF; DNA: TGTGCCAGCAGCCTGGGACTAGATACGCAGTATTTT
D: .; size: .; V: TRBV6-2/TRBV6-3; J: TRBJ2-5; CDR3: CASSYGGAGETQYF; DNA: TGTGCCAGCAGTTACGGGGGCGCGGGGGAGACCCAGTACTTC
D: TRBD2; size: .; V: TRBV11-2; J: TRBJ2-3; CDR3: CASSPGGVFDTQYF; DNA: TGTGCCAGCAGCCCCGGGGGGGTATTCGATACGCAGTATTTT
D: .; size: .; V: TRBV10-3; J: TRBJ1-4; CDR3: CAIRGEGEKLFF; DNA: TGTGCCATCAGGGGGGAGGGCGAAAAACTGTTTTTT
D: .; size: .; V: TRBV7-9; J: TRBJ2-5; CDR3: CASSLGGQETQYF; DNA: TGTGCCAGCAGCTTAGGGGGCCAAGAGACCCAGTACTTC
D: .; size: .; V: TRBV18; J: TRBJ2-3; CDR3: CASRRTRFGDTQYF; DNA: TGTGCCAGCCGGCGAACTAGGTTTGGAGATACGCAGTATTTT
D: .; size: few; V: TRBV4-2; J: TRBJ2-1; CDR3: CASSQVHNEQFF; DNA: TGTGCCAGCAGCCAAGTTCACAATGAGCAGTTCTTC
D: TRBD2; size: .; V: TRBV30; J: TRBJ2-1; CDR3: CAWSSLRPGLATNEQFF; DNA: TGTGCCTGGAGTTCCCTCCGACCGGGACTAGCGACCAATGAGCAGTTCTTC
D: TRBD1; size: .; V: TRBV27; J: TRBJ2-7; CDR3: CASRLQGAGSYEQYF; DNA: TGTGCCAGCAGGCTCCAGGGGGCAGGGTCCTACGAGCAGTACTTC
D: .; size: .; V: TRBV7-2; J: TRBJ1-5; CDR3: CASSFRERQPQHF; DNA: TGTGCCAGCAGCTTCAGGGAGAGGCAGCCCCAGCATTTT
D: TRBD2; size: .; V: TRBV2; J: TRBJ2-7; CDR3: CAVRVAGIPEQYF; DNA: TGTGCAGTCAGGGTAGCGGGCATTCCCGAGCAGTACTTC
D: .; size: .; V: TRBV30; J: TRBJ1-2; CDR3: CAWNRDYGYTF; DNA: TGTGCCTGGAACAGGGACTATGGCTACACCTTC
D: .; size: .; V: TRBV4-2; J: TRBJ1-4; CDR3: CASSQGQTGEKLFF; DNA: TGTGCCAGCAGCCAAGGGCAGACGGGGGAAAAACTGTTTTTT
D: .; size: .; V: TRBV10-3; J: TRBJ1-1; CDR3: CAISAHGEGDTEAFF; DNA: TGTGCCATCAGTGCCCACGGGGAGGGGGACACTGAAGCTTTCTTT
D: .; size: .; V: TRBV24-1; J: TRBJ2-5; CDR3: CATSGWDAGETQYF; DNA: TGTGCCACCAGCGGATGGGACGCGGGAGAGACCCAGTACTTC
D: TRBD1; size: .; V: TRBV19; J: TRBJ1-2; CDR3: CASNDRVVGYTF; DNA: TGTGCCAGTAATGACAGGGTGGTTGGCTACACCTTC
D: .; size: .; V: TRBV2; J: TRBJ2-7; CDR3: CASSVEGQPTYEQYF; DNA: TGTGCCAGCAGTGTGGAGGGACAGCCTACCTACGAGCAGTACTTC
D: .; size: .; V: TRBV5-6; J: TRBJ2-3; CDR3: CASSSTTDTQYF; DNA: TGTGCCAGCAGCTCCACGACAGATACGCAGTATTTT
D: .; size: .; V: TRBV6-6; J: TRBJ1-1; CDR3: CASSYSGGEGAFF; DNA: TGTGCCAGCAGTTACTCAGGGGGGGAGGGAGCTTTCTTT
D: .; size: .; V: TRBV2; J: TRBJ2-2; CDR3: CASSELQAITGELFF; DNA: TGTGCCAGCAGTGAACTCCAGGCTATAACCGGGGAGCTGTTTTTT
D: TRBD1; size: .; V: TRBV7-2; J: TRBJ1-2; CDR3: CASSDDRVEGYTF; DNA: TGTGCCAGCAGCGACGACAGGGTAGAGGGCTACACCTTC